A single sample is the source of the 19 T cell receptor beta chains below, sequenced in a study of blood T cell repertoires in COVID-19. Sequencing used immunoSEQ multiplex PCR; TCRdb keeps in-frame clones, though not all of them. The table has over 130,000 clones, 60% to 80% seen once. Sequenced input: PBMCs or T cells enriched from blood (not recorded which). These TCRs come from a woman aged 50 to 65 who had recovered from COVID-19.

The V call is TRBV6-5, the J call TRBJ2-2; D may be TRBD1 (5 bases). This CDR3 region has 15 residues. V was clipped by 0 bases and J by 7 bases, with 12 bases between them. Germline V gives CDR1 MNHEY, CDR2 SVGAGI. CDR3 sequence: CASSYSGRVGGELFF. The CDR3, as DNA: TGTGCCAGCAGTTACTCTGGCAGGGTCGGCGGGGAGCTGTTTTTT.

Only a few counts were recorded for this clone. The junction does not match germline at one end; this may be a read error. CDR3 in amino acids: CASSPISGGALDNEQFF. DNA for the CDR3: TGTGCTAGCAGCCCCATCAGCGGGGGGGCTCTTGACAATGAGCAGTTCTTC. The rearrangement uses TRBV7-7 and TRBJ2-1, with 10 nucleotides matching TRBD2. This CDR3 has 17 amino acids. CDR1 SSHAT and CDR2 FNYEAQ come from the germline V gene (reference sequence).

CDR3 residues: CASSGRTGGGTEAFF. The CDR3 nucleotides read TGTGCCAGCAGCGGGAGGACAGGGGGCGGCACTGAAGCTTTCTTT. This rearrangement joins TRBV9 to TRBJ1-1; TRBD1 aligns across 11 bases. The CDR3 runs 15 residues. The junction had 5 bases not matched to a gene; V was cut back by 3 bases and J by 4 bases. Germline V gene data show CDR1 as SGDLS and CDR2 as YYNGEE.

The chain combines TRBV5-1 with TRBJ2-5; 10 bases are shared with TRBD2. The V and J ends lost 3 bases and 1 base, in that order; junction bases with no gene match: 9. The CDR3 totals 17 residues. From germline, CDR1 is SGHRS and CDR2 YFSETQ. The CDR3 DNA is TGCGCCAGCAGCTCCCATCTAGCGGGAGTATCCCAAGAGACCCAGTACTTC. Amino acids: CASSSHLAGVSQETQYF.

The chain joins TRBV6-5 to TRBJ2-3; D is perhaps TRBD2 (5 bases). Per germline, CDR1 MNHEY and CDR2 SVGAGI. Trimming took 9 bases from V and 3 from J, leaving 19 bases between them. This CDR3 has 15 residues. DNA for the CDR3: TGTGCCAGTTTCTTAGGCGCGGGCGGAACAGATACGCAGTATTTT. As protein: CASFLGAGGTDTQYF.

The chain carries TRBV28 and TRBJ1-1; D gene ambiguous. The germline V and J ends were trimmed by 5 bases and 5 bases, with 18 bases remaining between them. CDR1 and CDR2 (germline): MDHEN, SYDVKM. The CDR3 covers 15 residues. The CDR3 DNA reads as TGTGCCAGCAGTGAAGATTATAACTTGCCGACTGAAGCTTTCTTT. Its protein product is CASSEDYNLPTEAFF. The full variable domain, with the rest looked up from reference TRBV28 and TRBJ1-1, is DVKVTQSSRYLVKRTGEKVFLECVQDMDHENMFWYRQDPGLGLRLIYFSYDVKMKEKGDIPEGYSVSREKKERFSLILESASTNQTSMYLCASSEDYNLPTEAFFGQGTRLTVV.

The rearrangement uses TRBV10-3 and TRBJ2-1; D is undetermined. Trimming shortened V by 0 bases and J by 13 bases, and 7 bases separated the two germline ends. The CDR3 consists of 11 residues. Germline loops: CDR1 ENHRY, CDR2 SYGVKD. CDR3 amino acids: CAISESSSQFF. As DNA, the CDR3 is TGTGCCATCAGTGAGTCCTCCTCCCAGTTCTTC.

The sample holds a few counts of this clone. The chain is built from TRBV2 and TRBJ2-1; 9 nucleotides align to TRBD2. The length of the CDR3 is 15 residues. V lost 3 bases, J lost 7 bases, and 7 bases stayed unmatched. The germline V gene encodes CDR1 SNHLY and CDR2 FYNNEI. The CDR3 spells CASSEVAGVLNEQFF. The CDR3 DNA reads as TGTGCCAGCAGTGAGGTAGCGGGGGTGTTGAATGAGCAGTTCTTC.

This chain joins TRBV19 and TRBJ2-7; unclear D gene. The CDR3 sequence is 12 residues long. Germline CDR1 and CDR2: LNHDA and SQIVND (reference sequence). V dropped 2 bases and J dropped 6 bases, with 8 bases sitting between them. The CDR3 DNA is TGTGCCAGTAGTATACCTCCCGGCGAGCAGTACTTC. It yields the protein CASSIPPGEQYF.

This clone was recorded once. V gene TRBV6-1 combines with J gene TRBJ2-5; 11 bases map to TRBD2. CDR1 and CDR2 from the germline V gene are MNHNS and SASEGT. This CDR3 has 16 residues. The V and J ends lost 0 bases and 4 bases, in that order; junction bases with no gene match: 4. The CDR3 DNA reads as TGTGCCAGCAGTGAAGCGGCCGGGACTAGCGGAGAGACCCAGTACTTC. Protein: CASSEAAGTSGETQYF.

The rearrangement links TRBV11-3 to TRBJ2-1; D call uncertain. The germline V gene encodes CDR1 SGHNT and CDR2 YENEEA. The CDR3 totals 9 residues. The CDR3 DNA follows: TGTGCAAGCTGCGCAGAGCAGTTCTTC. It translates to CASCAEQFF.

The chain has TRBV5-1 and TRBJ1-6; D is perhaps TRBD1 (6 bases). Germline V gene lookup returns CDR1 SGHRS and CDR2 YFSETQ. This CDR3 is 14 amino acids long. V was clipped by 4 bases and J by 8 bases, with 13 bases between them. DNA of the CDR3: TGCGCCAGCAGCGATGGACAGAGAGATTCACCCCTCCACTTT. It translates to CASSDGQRDSPLHF.

The chain employs TRBV3-1 (or the pseudogene TRBV3-2) and TRBJ2-7; D is uncertain. Germline V CDR1 and CDR2: LGHDT, YNNKEL (reference sequence). The CDR3 extends over 13 amino acids. Trimming took 1 base from V and 6 from J, leaving 10 bases between them. The CDR3, as DNA: TGTGCCAGCAGCCAAGTTCGTCTCGGCGAGCAGTACTTC. As protein: CASSQVRLGEQYF.

This chain uses TRBV28 with TRBJ2-7, with 7 bases identical to TRBD1. Germline CDR1 MDHEN, CDR2 SYDVKM. This CDR3 comprises 13 residues. V dropped 7 bases and J dropped 6; count of bases not matched to a gene: 9. CDR3 sequence reads: CASTPGQAREQYF. The CDR3 bases are TGTGCCAGCACCCCCGGACAGGCTCGCGAGCAGTACTTC.

The chain joins TRBV7-8 to TRBJ2-5; perhaps TRBD2 as D (6 bases). The CDR3 spans 14 residues. Germline CDR1 and CDR2: SGHVS and FQNEAQ. Trimming took 3 bases from V and 1 from J, leaving 9 bases between them. CDR3 nucleotide sequence: TGTGCCAGCAGCTTGAGGGACTTCCAAGAGACCCAGTACTTC. This translates into CASSLRDFQETQYF. The full variable domain, with the rest looked up from reference TRBV7-8 and TRBJ2-5, is GAGVSQSPRYKVAKRGQDVALRCDPISGHVSLFWYQQALGQGPEFLTYFQNEAQLDKSGLPSDRFFAERPEGSVSTLKIQRTQQEDSAVYLCASSLRDFQETQYFGPGTRLLVL.

In DNA form, the CDR3 reads TGTGCCAGCAGTACGGTAATTATATCAGATACGCAGTATTTT. Translating gives CASSTVIISDTQYF. V is TRBV27 and J is TRBJ2-3; D uncertain. V lost 5 bases to trimming and J lost 4 bases, with 13 bases between them. This CDR3 contains 14 residues. Germline CDR1 and CDR2: MNHEY and SMNVEV (reference sequence).

The rearrangement joins TRBV5-3 to TRBJ1-3; D is undetermined. TRBV5-3 is an ORF, with its function uncertain. There are 15 residues in the CDR3. V shed 4 bases and J shed 8 bases, with 19 bases lying between them. CDR3 in amino acids: CARSPAGSATDTIYF. The CDR3 DNA sequence: TGTGCCAGAAGCCCAGCCGGAAGCGCCACGGACACCATATATTTT.

The chain recombines TRBV5-1 with TRBJ2-7; D may be TRBD2 (5 bases). Germline CDR1 is SGHRS and CDR2 is YFSETQ. There are 12 residues in the CDR3. Trimming stripped 1 base from V and 6 bases from J, with 8 bases between. The CDR3: CASSLSGGEQYF. CDR3 DNA: TGCGCCAGCAGCTTGAGCGGAGGCGAGCAGTACTTC.

V and J are TRBV10-3 and TRBJ2-3, with a tentative D call TRBD1 (6 bases). Germline V CDR1 and CDR2: ENHRY, SYGVKD. This CDR3 has 17 amino acids. V lost 4 bases to trimming and J lost 0 bases, with 17 bases between them. CDR3 nucleotide sequence: TGTGCCATCAGTGCCCCTTCAGGGGAGACTAGCACAGATACGCAGTATTTT. This sequence encodes CAISAPSGETSTDTQYF.